The 11 T cell receptor beta chains reported below all come from one sample, sequenced in a study of blood T cell repertoires in COVID-19. Repertoires were generated with immunoSEQ multiplex PCR, while TCRdb's copy carries only in-frame clones and drops some. The sample has approximately 270,000 clones; approximately 84% are singletons. Sequencing was performed on PBMCs or T cells enriched from blood (not recorded which). These receptor sequences come from a man aged 40-49 years who had recovered from COVID-19.

V usage is TRBV4-2 and J usage is TRBJ1-1, with TRBD1 matching over 8 bases. V lost 8 bases, J lost 4 bases, and 3 bases stayed unmatched. Germline CDR1 is LGHNA and CDR2 is YNFKEQ. The CDR3 is 12 residues long. For the CDR3, the DNA is TGTGCCAGCGACACAGGGGGCACTGAAGCTTTCTTT. Translating it yields CASDTGGTEAFF.

The chain joins TRBV7-2 to TRBJ2-1; no firm D call. The CDR3 totals 13 residues. With 1 base removed from V and 3 bases from J, the gap between germline ends came to 4 bases. CDR1 is SGHTA, CDR2 FQGNSA, per germline. DNA of the CDR3: TGTGCCAGCAGCTTAGGTCACTACAATGAGCAGTTCTTC. Translated, it gives CASSLGHYNEQFF.

The chain uses TRBV5-4 and TRBJ1-1; TRBD1 agrees at 7 bases. V shed 2 bases and J 2 bases; nucleotides not matched to a gene: 6. The germline CDR1 and CDR2 sequences are SGHNT and YYREEE (reference sequence). There are 15 residues in the CDR3. CDR3 sequence (DNA): TGTGCCAGCAGCTTTGGACAGGCTGTAAACACTGAAGCTTTCTTT. It is translated as CASSFGQAVNTEAFF.

The chain uses TRBV2 and TRBJ2-5; 9 bases agree with TRBD2. The CDR3 runs 15 residues. The germline CDR1 and CDR2 sequences are SNHLY and FYNNEI. V shed 6 bases, J shed 3 bases, and the junction held 8 bases outside the gene matches. The CDR3 DNA sequence: TGTGCCAGCAGGAGTGTGACTAGCGGTGAAGAGACCCAGTACTTC. Its protein product is CASRSVTSGEETQYF.

V usage is TRBV6-5 and J usage is TRBJ1-1; D is uncertain. In germline, CDR1 is MNHEY, CDR2 SVGAGI. V lost 0 bases to trimming and J lost 1 base, with 9 bases between them. The CDR3 is 15 amino acids. CDR3 residues: CASSYSGQTNTEAFF. DNA of the CDR3: TGTGCCAGCAGTTACTCTGGGCAGACGAACACTGAAGCTTTCTTT.

The rearrangement joins TRBV28 to TRBJ2-3; 10 bases fit TRBD1. The V gene end was trimmed by 8 bases and the J gene end by 2 bases; junction bases not matched to a gene: 7. This CDR3 region has 15 residues. The germline V gene has CDR1 MDHEN and CDR2 SYDVKM. The CDR3 nucleotides are TGTGCCAGCTGGCCGGGACAGGGGTCCACAGATACGCAGTATTTT. Translating it yields CASWPGQGSTDTQYF.

V and J are TRBV4-1 and TRBJ1-2; no definite D call. Germline lookup yields CDR1 MGHRA and CDR2 YSYEKL. V was clipped by 1 base and J by 2 bases, with 11 bases between them. The CDR3 contains 15 residues. The CDR3 spells CASSQVGRENYGYTF. CDR3 DNA: TGCGCCAGCAGCCAAGTAGGACGGGAGAACTATGGCTACACCTTC.

The genes are TRBV5-1 and TRBJ1-1, with a possible D match to TRBD1 (5 bases). The germline V gene encodes CDR1 SGHRS and CDR2 YFSETQ. CDR3 length equals 14 residues. V was clipped by 0 bases and J by 3 bases, with 9 bases between them. The CDR3 spells CASSLVGGDTEAFF. For the CDR3, the DNA is TGCGCCAGCAGCTTGGTCGGGGGGGACACTGAAGCTTTCTTT.

J is TRBJ2-1 and V is TRBV2, with D perhaps matching TRBD2 (7 bases). The ends were cut back, 8 bases at V and 6 bases at J, with 14 bases in the middle. This CDR3 spans 13 amino acids. The germline gives CDR1 SNHLY, CDR2 FYNNEI. CDR3 sequence reads: CASPEGGGNEQFF. DNA for the CDR3: TGTGCCAGCCCCGAGGGAGGGGGCAATGAGCAGTTCTTC.

This clone was found many times. This chain joins TRBV10-3 and TRBJ1-2; maybe TRBD1 (6 bases). The CDR3 contains 12 residues. CDR1 is ENHRY, CDR2 SYGVKD, per germline. V was cut by 7 bases and J by 4 bases, with 10 bases left in between. The DNA of the CDR3 is TGTGCCATCAATCAAGGGGGCTATGGCTACACCTTC. Translation: CAINQGGYGYTF.

The V and J genes are TRBV4-3 and TRBJ2-7; TRBD2 matches at 8 bases. Germline trimming cut 1 base from V and 4 bases from J; bases unmatched to any gene: 3. Germline V lookup: CDR1 LGHNA, CDR2 YSLEER. CDR3 length: 14 amino acids. DNA of the CDR3: TGCGCCAGCAGCCAAGGCCAGCGGGGGTACGAGCAGTACTTC. This translates into CASSQGQRGYEQYF.